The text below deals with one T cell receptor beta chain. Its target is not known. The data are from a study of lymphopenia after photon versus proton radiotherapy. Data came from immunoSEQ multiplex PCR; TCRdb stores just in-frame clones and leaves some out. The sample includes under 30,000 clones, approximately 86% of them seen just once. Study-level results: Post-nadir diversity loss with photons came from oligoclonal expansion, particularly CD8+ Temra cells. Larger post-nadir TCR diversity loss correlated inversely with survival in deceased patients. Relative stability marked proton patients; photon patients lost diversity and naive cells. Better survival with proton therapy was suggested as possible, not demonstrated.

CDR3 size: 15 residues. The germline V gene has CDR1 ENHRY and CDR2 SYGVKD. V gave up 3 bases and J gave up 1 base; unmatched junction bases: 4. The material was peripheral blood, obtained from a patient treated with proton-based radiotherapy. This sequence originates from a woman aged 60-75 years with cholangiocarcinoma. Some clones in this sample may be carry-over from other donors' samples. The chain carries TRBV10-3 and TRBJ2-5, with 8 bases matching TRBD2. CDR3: CAISDRGGIQETQYF. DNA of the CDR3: TGTGCCATCAGTGATCGGGGGGGGATCCAAGAGACCCAGTACTTC.